This paragraph covers one T cell receptor (beta chain) sequence. Its cognate antigen is unknown. The sample holds other DNA sequences that translate to the same CDR3. The data originate from a study of shared clonotypes between healthy human individuals. At the level of the study: The donor pool was made up of two women and three men aged 18 to 49. Three plates were used per donor for CD4 naive, three for CD4 memory, two for CD8 naive and one for CD8 memory.

TCRdb keeps only in-frame clones here, not all; method: immunoSEQ multiplex PCR. Seen here are roughly 2,000,000 clones, about 94% observed once, and the top ten hold roughly 1.7%. General study findings and limits: Non-shared clonotypes were found to have lower generation probabilities than the clonotypes that were shared by all four of the sorted-subset donors. Shared across a handful of donors were roughly 4.7% of the naive CD4 clonotypes.

In the naive CD8 group, cells lacked CD45RO and were positively selected for CCR7, so terminally differentiated effector memory CD45RA+ cells were left out. V dropped 2 bases and J dropped 3 bases, with 11 bases sitting between them. CDR1 is MNHEY and CDR2 is SMNVEV in the germline V gene (reference sequence). The CDR3 has 14 residues. This sequence was found in a man between 18 and 35 years old in good health. Some clones in this sample may be carry-over from other donors' samples. The source material was naive CD8+ T cells from PBMCs. The chain employs TRBV27 and TRBJ2-7, with D hard to call. CDR3 loop: CASSLKGLVYEQYF. CDR3 DNA: TGTGCCAGCAGTTTAAAAGGGTTAGTCTACGAGCAGTACTTC.